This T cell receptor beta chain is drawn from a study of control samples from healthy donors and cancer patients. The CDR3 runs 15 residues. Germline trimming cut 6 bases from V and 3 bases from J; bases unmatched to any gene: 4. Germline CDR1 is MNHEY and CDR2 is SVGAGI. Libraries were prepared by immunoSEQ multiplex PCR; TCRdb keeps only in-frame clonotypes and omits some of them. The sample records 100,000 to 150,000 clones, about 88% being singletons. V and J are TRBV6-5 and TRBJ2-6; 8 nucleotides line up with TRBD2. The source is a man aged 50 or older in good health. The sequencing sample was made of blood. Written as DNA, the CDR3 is TGTGCCAGCAGGGATAGCGGGGTTGGGGCCAACGTCCTGACTTTC. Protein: CASRDSGVGANVLTF.